The source of this TCR beta chain is a study of cytomegalovirus exposure and HLA in healthy donors. PCR primers comprised 60 Vbeta and 13 Jbeta primers. The protocol was immunoSEQ multiplex PCR, while the TCRdb copy is restricted to in-frame clones and leaves out a portion. The table shows some 250,000 clones, with 82% occurring only once. This clone was picked up a small number of times. Germline values: CDR1 SNHLY, CDR2 FYNNEI. Losses at the gene ends were 7 bases for V and 4 bases for J; bases not matched to a gene: 8. This CDR3 is 14 amino acids long. The clonotype originates from a woman aged 40 to 55 in good health and CMV-seropositive. Input material: PBMCs. The chain is built from TRBV2 and TRBJ1-1; 8 positions match TRBD1. DNA for the CDR3: TGTGCCAGCAATAACCAGGGGGCGATCACTGAAGCTTTCTTT. Residues: CASNNQGAITEAFF.